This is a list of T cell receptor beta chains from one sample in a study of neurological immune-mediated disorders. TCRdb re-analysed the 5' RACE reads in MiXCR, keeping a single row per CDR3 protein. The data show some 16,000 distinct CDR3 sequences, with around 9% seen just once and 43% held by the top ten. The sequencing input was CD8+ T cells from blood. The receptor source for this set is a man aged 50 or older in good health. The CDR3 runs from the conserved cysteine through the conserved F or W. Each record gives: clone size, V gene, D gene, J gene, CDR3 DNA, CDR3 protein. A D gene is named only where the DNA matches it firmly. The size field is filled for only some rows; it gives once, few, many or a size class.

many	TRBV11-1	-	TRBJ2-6	TGTGCCAGCAGCTTATGGGCTTCCACAGCGGCTGGGGCCAACGTCCTGACTTTC	CASSLWASTAAGANVLTF
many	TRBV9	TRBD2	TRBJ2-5	TGTGCCAGCAGCGTAGAGGGGGGACTAGCGATCGGAGAGACCCAGTACTTC	CASSVEGGLAIGETQYF
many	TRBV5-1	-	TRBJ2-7	TGCGCCAGCAGCTTGGTCGACAACTACGAGCAGTACTTC	CASSLVDNYEQYF
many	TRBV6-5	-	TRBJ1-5	TGTGCCACCTCCCCAGGGCCTGGTCAGCCCCAGCATTTT	CATSPGPGQPQHF
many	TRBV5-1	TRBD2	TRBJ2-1	TGCGCCAGCAGCTTGGCTAGTGTCGGAGCGGGAGTCGGGGATGAGCAGTTCTTC	CASSLASVGAGVGDEQFF
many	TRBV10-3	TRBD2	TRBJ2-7	TGTGCCATCAGCCCCTTACTAGCGGGAGGGCCTTACGAGCAGTACTTC	CAISPLLAGGPYEQYF
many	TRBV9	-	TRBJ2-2	TGTGCCAGCAGCGTTGGTGGGAGCCGCACCGGGGAGCTGTTTTTT	CASSVGGSRTGELFF
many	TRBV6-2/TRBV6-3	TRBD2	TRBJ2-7	TGTGCCAGCAGTTACCCTAGCGGGAGAGGCGGACACGAGCAGTACTTC	CASSYPSGRGGHEQYF
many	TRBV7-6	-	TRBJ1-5	TGTGCCAGCAGCCTCGGGACGGATAGCAATCAGCCCCAGCATTTT	CASSLGTDSNQPQHF
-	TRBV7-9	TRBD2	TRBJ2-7	TGTGCCAGCAGCTCTAGCGGGAACCACTACGAGCAGTACTTC	CASSSSGNHYEQYF
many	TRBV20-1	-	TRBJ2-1	TGCAGTGCTACGGATAGAGACGAATACAATGAGCAGTTCTTC	CSATDRDEYNEQFF